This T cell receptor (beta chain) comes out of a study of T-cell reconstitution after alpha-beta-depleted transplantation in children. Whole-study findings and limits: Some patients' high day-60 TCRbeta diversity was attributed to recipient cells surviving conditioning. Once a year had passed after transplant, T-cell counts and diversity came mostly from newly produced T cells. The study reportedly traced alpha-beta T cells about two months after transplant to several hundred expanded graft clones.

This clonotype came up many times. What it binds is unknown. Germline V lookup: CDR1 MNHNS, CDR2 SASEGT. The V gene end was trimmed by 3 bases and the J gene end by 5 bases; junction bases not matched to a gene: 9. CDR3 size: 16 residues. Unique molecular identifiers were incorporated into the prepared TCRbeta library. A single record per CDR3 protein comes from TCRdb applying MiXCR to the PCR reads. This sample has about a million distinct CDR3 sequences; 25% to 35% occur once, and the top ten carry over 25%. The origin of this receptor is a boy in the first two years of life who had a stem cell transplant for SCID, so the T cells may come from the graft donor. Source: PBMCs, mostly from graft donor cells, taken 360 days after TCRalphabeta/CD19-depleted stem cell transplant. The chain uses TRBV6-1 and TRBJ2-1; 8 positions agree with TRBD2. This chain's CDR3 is CASSEPVAGINNEQFF. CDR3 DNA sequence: TGTGCCAGCAGTGAGCCGGTAGCGGGGATCAACAATGAGCAGTTCTTC.